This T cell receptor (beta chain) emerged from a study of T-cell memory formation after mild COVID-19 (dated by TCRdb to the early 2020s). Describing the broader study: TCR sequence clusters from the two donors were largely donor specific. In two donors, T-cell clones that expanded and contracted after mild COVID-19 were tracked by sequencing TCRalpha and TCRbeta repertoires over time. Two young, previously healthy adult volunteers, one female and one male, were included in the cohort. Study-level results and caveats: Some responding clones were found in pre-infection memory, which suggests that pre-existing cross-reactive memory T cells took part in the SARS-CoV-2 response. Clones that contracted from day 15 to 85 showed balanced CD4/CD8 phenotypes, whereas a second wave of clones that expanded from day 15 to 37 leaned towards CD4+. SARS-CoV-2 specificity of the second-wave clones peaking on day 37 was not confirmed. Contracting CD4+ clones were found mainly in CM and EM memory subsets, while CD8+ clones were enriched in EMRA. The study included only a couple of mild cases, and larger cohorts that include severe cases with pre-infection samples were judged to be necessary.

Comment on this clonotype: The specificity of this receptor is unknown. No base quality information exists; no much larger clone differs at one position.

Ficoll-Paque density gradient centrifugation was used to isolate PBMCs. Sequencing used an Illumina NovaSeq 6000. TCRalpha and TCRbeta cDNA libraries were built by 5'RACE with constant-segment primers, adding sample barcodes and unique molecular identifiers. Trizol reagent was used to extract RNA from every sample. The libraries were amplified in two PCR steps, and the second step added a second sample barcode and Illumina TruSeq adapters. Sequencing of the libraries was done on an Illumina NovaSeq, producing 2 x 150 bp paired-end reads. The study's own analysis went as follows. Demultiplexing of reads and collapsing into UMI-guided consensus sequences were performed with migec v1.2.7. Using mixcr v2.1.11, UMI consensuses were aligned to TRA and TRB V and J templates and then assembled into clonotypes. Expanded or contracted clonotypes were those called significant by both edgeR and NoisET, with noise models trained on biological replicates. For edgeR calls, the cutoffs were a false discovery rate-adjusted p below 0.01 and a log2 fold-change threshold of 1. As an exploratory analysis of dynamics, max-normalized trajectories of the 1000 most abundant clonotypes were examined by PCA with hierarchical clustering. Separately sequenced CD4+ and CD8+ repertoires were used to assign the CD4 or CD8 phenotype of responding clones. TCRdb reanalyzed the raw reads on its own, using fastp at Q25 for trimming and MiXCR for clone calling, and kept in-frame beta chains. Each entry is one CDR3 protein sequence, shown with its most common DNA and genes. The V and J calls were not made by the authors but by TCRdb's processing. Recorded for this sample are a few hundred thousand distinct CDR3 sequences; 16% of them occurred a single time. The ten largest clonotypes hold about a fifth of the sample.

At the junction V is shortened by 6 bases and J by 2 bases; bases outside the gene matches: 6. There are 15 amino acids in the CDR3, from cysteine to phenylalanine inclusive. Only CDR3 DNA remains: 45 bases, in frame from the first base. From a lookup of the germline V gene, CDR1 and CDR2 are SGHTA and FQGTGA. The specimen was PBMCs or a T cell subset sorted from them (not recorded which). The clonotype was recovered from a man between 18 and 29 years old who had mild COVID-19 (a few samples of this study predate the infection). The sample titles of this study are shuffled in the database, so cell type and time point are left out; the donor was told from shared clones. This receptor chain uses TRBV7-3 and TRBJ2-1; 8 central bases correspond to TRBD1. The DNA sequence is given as TGTGCCAGCAGTTACCGACAGGGGACCTACAATGAGCAGTTCTTC. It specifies CASSYRQGTYNEQFF.